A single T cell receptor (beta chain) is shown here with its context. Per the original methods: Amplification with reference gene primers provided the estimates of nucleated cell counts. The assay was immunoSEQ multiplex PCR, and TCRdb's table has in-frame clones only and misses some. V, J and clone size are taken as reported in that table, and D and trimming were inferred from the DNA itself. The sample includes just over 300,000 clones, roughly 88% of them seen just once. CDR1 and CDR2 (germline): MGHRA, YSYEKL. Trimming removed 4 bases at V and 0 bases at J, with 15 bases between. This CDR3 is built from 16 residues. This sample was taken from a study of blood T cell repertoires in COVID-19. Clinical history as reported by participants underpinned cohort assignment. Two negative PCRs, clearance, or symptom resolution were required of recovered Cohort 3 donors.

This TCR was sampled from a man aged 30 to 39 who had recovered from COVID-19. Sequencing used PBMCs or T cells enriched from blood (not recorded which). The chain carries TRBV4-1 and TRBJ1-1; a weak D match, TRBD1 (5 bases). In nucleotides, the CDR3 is TGCGCCAGCAGCCCGTATTCGGGGGGATTGAACACTGAAGCTTTCTTT. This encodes CASSPYSGGLNTEAFF.